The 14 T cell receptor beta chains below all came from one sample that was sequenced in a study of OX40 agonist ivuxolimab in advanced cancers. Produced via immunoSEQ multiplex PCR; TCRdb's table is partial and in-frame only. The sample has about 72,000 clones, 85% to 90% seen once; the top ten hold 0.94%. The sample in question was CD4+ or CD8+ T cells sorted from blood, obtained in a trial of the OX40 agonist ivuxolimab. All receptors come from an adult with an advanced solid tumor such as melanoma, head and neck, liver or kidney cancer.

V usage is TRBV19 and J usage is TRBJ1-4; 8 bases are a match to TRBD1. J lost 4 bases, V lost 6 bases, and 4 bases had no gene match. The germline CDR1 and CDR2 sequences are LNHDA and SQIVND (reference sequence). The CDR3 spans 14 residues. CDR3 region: CASRGTGGNEKLFF. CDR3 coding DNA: TGTGCCAGTAGAGGGACAGGTGGTAATGAAAAACTGTTTTTT.

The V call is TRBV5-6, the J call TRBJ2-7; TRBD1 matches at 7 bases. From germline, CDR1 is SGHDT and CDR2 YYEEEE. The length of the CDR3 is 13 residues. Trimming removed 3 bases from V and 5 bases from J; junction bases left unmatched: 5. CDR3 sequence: CASSSWTGNEQYF. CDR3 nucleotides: TGTGCCAGCAGCTCGTGGACAGGAAACGAGCAGTACTTC.

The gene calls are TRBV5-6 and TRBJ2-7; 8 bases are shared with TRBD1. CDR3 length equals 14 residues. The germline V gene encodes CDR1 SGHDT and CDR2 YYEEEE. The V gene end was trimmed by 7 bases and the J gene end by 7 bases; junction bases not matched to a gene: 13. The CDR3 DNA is TGTGCCAGCTACATCAGGGGGCTCGCGGAAGAGCAGTACTTC. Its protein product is CASYIRGLAEEQYF.

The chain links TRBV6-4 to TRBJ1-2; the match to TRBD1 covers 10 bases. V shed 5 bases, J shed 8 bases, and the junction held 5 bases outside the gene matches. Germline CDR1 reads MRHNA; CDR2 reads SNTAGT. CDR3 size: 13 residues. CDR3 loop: CASSLTGGEGYTF. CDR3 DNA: TGTGCCAGCAGTCTGACAGGGGGCGAAGGCTACACCTTC.

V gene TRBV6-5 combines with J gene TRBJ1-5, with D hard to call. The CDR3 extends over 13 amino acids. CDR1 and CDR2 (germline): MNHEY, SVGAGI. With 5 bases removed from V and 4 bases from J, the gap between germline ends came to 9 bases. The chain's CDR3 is CASSRHTNQPQHF. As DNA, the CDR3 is TGTGCCAGCAGTAGACACACAAATCAGCCCCAGCATTTT.

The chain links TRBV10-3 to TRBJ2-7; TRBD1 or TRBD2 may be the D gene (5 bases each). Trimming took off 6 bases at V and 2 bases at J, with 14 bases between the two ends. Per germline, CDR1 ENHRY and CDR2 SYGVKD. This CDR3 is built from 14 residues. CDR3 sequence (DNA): TGTGCCATCAGCACCGGGACGGGGACCTACGAGCAGTACTTC. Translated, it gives CAISTGTGTYEQYF.

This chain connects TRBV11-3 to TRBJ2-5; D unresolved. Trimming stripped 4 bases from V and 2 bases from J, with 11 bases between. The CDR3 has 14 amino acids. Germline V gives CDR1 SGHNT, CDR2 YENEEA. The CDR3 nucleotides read TGTGCCAGCAGCTCAGATTTGGGACAAGAGACCCAGTACTTC. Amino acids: CASSSDLGQETQYF.

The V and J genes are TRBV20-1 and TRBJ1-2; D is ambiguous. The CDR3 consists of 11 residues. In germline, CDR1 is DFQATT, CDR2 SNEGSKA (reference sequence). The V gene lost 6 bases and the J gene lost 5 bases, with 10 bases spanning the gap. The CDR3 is CSAQSEYGYTF. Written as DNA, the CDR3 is TGCAGTGCACAGTCGGAATATGGCTACACCTTC.

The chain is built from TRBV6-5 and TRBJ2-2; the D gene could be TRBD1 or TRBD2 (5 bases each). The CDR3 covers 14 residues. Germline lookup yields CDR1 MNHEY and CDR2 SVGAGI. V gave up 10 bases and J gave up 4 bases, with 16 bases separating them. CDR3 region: CATHRDPSTGELFF. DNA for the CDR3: TGTGCCACCCACCGGGACCCTAGCACCGGGGAGCTGTTTTTT.

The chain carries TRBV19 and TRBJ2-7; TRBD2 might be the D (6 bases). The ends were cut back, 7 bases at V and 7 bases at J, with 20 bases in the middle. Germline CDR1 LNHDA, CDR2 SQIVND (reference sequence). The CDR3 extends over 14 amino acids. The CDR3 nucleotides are TGTGCCAGTAATACCGGGACTGGGGTGAGGGAGCAGTACTTC. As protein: CASNTGTGVREQYF.

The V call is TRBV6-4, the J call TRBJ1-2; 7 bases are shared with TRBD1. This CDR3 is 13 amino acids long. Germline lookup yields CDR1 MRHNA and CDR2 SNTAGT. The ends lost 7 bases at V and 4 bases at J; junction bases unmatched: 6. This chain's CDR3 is CASTEQGSYGYTF. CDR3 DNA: TGTGCCAGCACTGAACAGGGGAGCTATGGCTACACCTTC.

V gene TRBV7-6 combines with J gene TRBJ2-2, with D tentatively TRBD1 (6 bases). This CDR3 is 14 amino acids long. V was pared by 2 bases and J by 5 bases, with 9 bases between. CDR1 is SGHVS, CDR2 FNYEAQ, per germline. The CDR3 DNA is TGTGCCAGCAGCTTACAGGGGTTGACCGGGGAGCTGTTTTTT. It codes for CASSLQGLTGELFF.

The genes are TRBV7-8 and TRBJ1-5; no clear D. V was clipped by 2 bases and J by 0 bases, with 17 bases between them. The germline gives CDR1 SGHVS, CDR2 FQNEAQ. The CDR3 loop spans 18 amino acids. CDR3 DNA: TGTGCCAGCAGCTTAATTGGGTGGGAGGCCCTTAGCAATCAGCCCCAGCATTTT. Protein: CASSLIGWEALSNQPQHF.

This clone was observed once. The chain's CDR3 is CASSTPNTGELFF. The CDR3 region has the DNA TGTGCCAGCAGCACCCCGAACACCGGGGAGCTGTTTTTT. This rearrangement joins TRBV6-4 to TRBJ2-2; D not resolved. Trimming stripped 6 bases from V and 0 bases from J, with 5 bases between. CDR3 size: 13 residues. Per the germline V gene, CDR1 is MRHNA and CDR2 is SNTAGT.